Listed below are T cell receptor beta chains from one sample, sequenced in a study of cytomegalovirus exposure and HLA in healthy donors. TCRdb's copy holds only in-frame clones and misses some; the assay was immunoSEQ multiplex PCR. The repertoire holds approximately 200,000 clones, roughly four fifths seen once, with about 3.1% in the top ten. Material: PBMCs. The origin of the receptors is a woman in her twenties or thirties in good health and CMV-seropositive. Both conserved end residues are part of each CDR3. Fields, in order: clone size, J gene, D gene, V gene, CDR3 protein, CDR3 DNA. A D gene is named only where the DNA matches it firmly. The size entry is marked missing in some rows and otherwise reads once, few, many or a size class.

clone_size: -; j_call: TRBJ1-2; d_call: -; v_call: TRBV29-1; cdr3_aa: CSVTQGTTVSGYTF; cdr3_nt: TGCAGCGTCACACAGGGCACGACGGTCAGTGGCTACACCTTC
clone_size: -; j_call: TRBJ2-2; d_call: TRBD2; v_call: TRBV5-4; cdr3_aa: CASSFGTSGTGELFF; cdr3_nt: TGTGCCAGCAGCTTTGGGACTAGCGGGACCGGGGAGCTGTTTTTT
clone_size: -; j_call: TRBJ2-5; d_call: TRBD1; v_call: TRBV15; cdr3_aa: CATRPAGQGGEQYF; cdr3_nt: TGTGCCACCAGACCCGCGGGACAGGGAGGGGAGCAGTACTTC
clone_size: -; j_call: TRBJ2-7; d_call: TRBD1; v_call: TRBV27; cdr3_aa: CASSLETGGSYEQYF; cdr3_nt: TGTGCCAGCAGTTTGGAGACAGGGGGCTCCTACGAGCAGTACTTC
clone_size: few; j_call: TRBJ2-1; d_call: TRBD2; v_call: TRBV5-1; cdr3_aa: CASSSTGTSGSSEQFF; cdr3_nt: TGCGCCAGCAGCTCAACCGGGACTAGCGGGAGTAGCGAGCAGTTCTTC
clone_size: -; j_call: TRBJ2-1; d_call: -; v_call: TRBV21-1; cdr3_aa: CASRDLGLAGNEQFF; cdr3_nt: TGTGCCAGCAGGGATCTGGGACTAGCGGGCAATGAGCAGTTCTTC
clone_size: -; j_call: TRBJ2-1; d_call: TRBD2; v_call: TRBV28; cdr3_aa: CASTPDSGRSYNEQFF; cdr3_nt: TGTGCCAGCACCCCGGATAGCGGGAGGAGCTACAATGAGCAGTTCTTC
clone_size: -; j_call: TRBJ1-2; d_call: -; v_call: TRBV10-3; cdr3_aa: CAISDSGTSNYGYTF; cdr3_nt: TGTGCCATCAGTGATTCTGGGACATCTAACTATGGCTACACCTTC
clone_size: -; j_call: TRBJ2-3; d_call: -; v_call: TRBV18; cdr3_aa: CASSSSTDTQYF; cdr3_nt: TGTGCCAGCTCCTCTAGCACAGATACGCAGTATTTT
clone_size: -; j_call: TRBJ1-1; d_call: TRBD1; v_call: TRBV7-8; cdr3_aa: CASSLEGGGNTEAFF; cdr3_nt: TGTGCCAGCAGCTTAGAAGGGGGCGGAAACACTGAAGCTTTCTTT
clone_size: -; j_call: TRBJ1-5; d_call: -; v_call: TRBV19; cdr3_aa: CASRHLDSNQPQHF; cdr3_nt: TGTGCCAGTAGGCACTTAGATAGCAATCAGCCCCAGCATTTT
clone_size: -; j_call: TRBJ2-7; d_call: TRBD2; v_call: TRBV28; cdr3_aa: CASSRTVAGSYEQYF; cdr3_nt: TGTGCCAGCAGTCGCACCGTAGCGGGCTCCTACGAGCAGTACTTC
clone_size: -; j_call: TRBJ2-1; d_call: -; v_call: TRBV6-1; cdr3_aa: CASSEPSSYNEQFF; cdr3_nt: TGTGCCAGCAGTGAGCCTAGCTCCTACAATGAGCAGTTCTTC
clone_size: once; j_call: TRBJ2-1; d_call: TRBD1; v_call: TRBV27; cdr3_aa: CASSLSGQGARDEQFF; cdr3_nt: TGTGCCAGCAGTTTAAGTGGGCAGGGGGCGCGGGATGAGCAGTTCTTC
clone_size: -; j_call: TRBJ2-7; d_call: -; v_call: TRBV7-2; cdr3_aa: CASSSGTLRYEQYF; cdr3_nt: TGTGCCAGCAGCTCCGGGACATTACGTTACGAGCAGTACTTC
clone_size: -; j_call: TRBJ2-3; d_call: TRBD2; v_call: TRBV4-2; cdr3_aa: CASSQSTSGGGDTQYF; cdr3_nt: TGTGCCAGCAGCCAATCGACTAGCGGGGGGGGAGATACGCAGTATTTT
clone_size: -; j_call: TRBJ2-3; d_call: -; v_call: TRBV28; cdr3_aa: CASKAGLPRTDTQYF; cdr3_nt: TGTGCCAGCAAGGCGGGACTCCCCCGGACAGATACGCAGTATTTT
clone_size: -; j_call: TRBJ1-5; d_call: -; v_call: TRBV4-2; cdr3_aa: CASSQEVEPHQPQHF; cdr3_nt: TGTGCCAGCAGCCAAGAGGTGGAGCCACATCAGCCCCAGCATTTT
clone_size: -; j_call: TRBJ2-2; d_call: -; v_call: TRBV18; cdr3_aa: CASSPQPRDTGELFF; cdr3_nt: TGTGCCAGCTCCCCGCAACCAAGAGACACCGGGGAGCTGTTTTTT
clone_size: -; j_call: TRBJ1-1; d_call: TRBD1; v_call: TRBV5-1; cdr3_aa: CASSWDSINTEAFF; cdr3_nt: TGCGCCAGCAGCTGGGACAGTATTAACACTGAAGCTTTCTTT
clone_size: -; j_call: TRBJ2-1; d_call: TRBD2; v_call: TRBV19; cdr3_aa: CASSITSVTSYNEQFF; cdr3_nt: TGTGCCAGTAGTATTACTAGCGTCACCTCCTACAATGAGCAGTTCTTC